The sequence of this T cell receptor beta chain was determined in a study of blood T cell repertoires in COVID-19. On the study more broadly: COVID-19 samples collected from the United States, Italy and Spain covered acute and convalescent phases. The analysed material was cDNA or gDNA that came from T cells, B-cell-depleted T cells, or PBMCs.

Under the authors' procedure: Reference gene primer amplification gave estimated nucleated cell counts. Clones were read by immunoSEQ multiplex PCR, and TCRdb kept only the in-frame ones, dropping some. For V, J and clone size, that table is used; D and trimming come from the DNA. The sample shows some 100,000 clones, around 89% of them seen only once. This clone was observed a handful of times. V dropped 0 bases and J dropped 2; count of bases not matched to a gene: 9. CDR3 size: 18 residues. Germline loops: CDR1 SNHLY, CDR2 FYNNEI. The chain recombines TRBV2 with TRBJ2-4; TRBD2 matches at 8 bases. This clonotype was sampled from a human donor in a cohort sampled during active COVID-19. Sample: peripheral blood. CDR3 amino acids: CASSEAAGGVVPKNIQYF. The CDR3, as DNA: TGTGCCAGCAGTGAAGCCGCCGGGGGGGTAGTTCCCAAAAACATTCAGTACTTC.